This TCR beta chain was obtained from a study of cytomegalovirus exposure and HLA in healthy donors. A multiplex PCR was run with 60 Vbeta primers and 13 Jbeta primers. This table comes from immunoSEQ multiplex PCR, and its TCRdb copy is limited to in-frame clones, with some not included. The profile covers around 150,000 clones, with nearly 80% appearing a single time and 8% to 10% taken by the ten largest. On this clone: Its antigen is not known.

This CDR3 spans 15 amino acids. V dropped 1 base and J dropped 0 bases, with 10 bases sitting between them. The germline gives CDR1 KGHSH, CDR2 LQKENI. Study observations and caveats: Some TCR beta chains (more than 150 of them) were listed as cytomegalovirus-associated.

The J gene is TRBJ2-7, the V gene TRBV18, with D possibly matching TRBD2 (6 bases). This TCR was sampled from a young man in good health and CMV-seropositive. Specimen: PBMCs. The CDR3 sequence is CASSPRPGDSYEQYF. The CDR3 DNA is TGTGCCAGCTCACCACGCCCGGGGGACTCCTACGAGCAGTACTTC.